This T cell receptor beta chain comes out of a study of blood T cell repertoires in COVID-19. Study-level background: Samples came from the United States, Italy and Spain, spanning acute and convalescent COVID-19. Sample material is recorded as cDNA or gDNA derived from T cells, B-cell-depleted T cells, or PBMCs.

This CDR3 has 14 residues. V was pared by 2 bases and J by 4 bases, with 11 bases between. CDR1 and CDR2 from the germline V gene are SGHTA and FQGTGA. Per the authors' pipeline: Nucleated cell counts were estimated from reference gene primer amplification. Produced via immunoSEQ multiplex PCR; TCRdb's table is partial and in-frame only. Clonal size and the V and J genes are those of that table, whereas D and trimming came from the DNA. The table shows about 210,000 clones, with under 95% occurring only once. The gene calls are TRBV7-3 and TRBJ2-5; TRBD1 might be the D (6 bases). This TCR was recovered from a man aged 25-45 years with acute or convalescent COVID-19. Sequenced material: peripheral blood. CDR3 in DNA: TGTGCCAGCAGCTTAGGTGGCAGGGGAGAGACCCAGTACTTC. It encodes CASSLGGRGETQYF.